Listed below are T cell receptor beta chains from one sample, sequenced in a study of T cells after yellow fever vaccination. One entry per CDR3 protein, called by TCRdb with MiXCR from the 5' RACE reads. Altogether 45,000 to 60,000 distinct CDR3 sequences are present, 6.5% to 8% being singletons, with the ten largest covering less than 25%. This specimen consisted of CD8+ T cells not binding an NS4B(214-222) dextramer, sorted from PBMCs, obtained more than 40 days after the first yellow fever vaccination. The receptor source for this set is a man aged 18-30 years who received the YFV17D yellow fever vaccine. The CDR3 runs from the conserved cysteine through the conserved F or W. The D gene is left open where the match is weak. Only some rows state a clone size, as once, few, many or a class for expanded clones.

D	V	size	J	CDR3	DNA
-	TRBV6-5	many	TRBJ1-5	CASSSTSQPQHF	TGTGCCAGCAGTTCTACAAGTCAGCCCCAGCATTTT
-	TRBV15	many	TRBJ2-1	CATSRESWARQRYNEQFF	TGTGCCACCAGCAGAGAGTCGTGGGCTAGACAACGATACAATGAGCAGTTCTTC
-	TRBV10-3	many	TRBJ2-1	CAISDGRLGGNEQFF	TGTGCCATCAGTGATGGCAGGTTGGGGGGCAATGAGCAGTTCTTC
-	TRBV10-3	-	TRBJ1-1	CAISDMRGGTEAFF	TGTGCCATCAGTGATATGAGGGGAGGCACTGAAGCTTTCTTT
-	TRBV11-2	-	TRBJ2-2	CASTTLPGELFF	TGTGCCAGCACGACCCTTCCCGGGGAGCTGTTTTTT
-	TRBV5-6	-	TRBJ1-6	CASSRRDFYNSPLHF	TGTGCCAGCAGCCGCCGGGACTTCTATAATTCACCCCTCCACTTT
-	TRBV7-9	few	TRBJ2-6	CASSLDPGLTGANVLTF	TGTGCCAGCAGCTTAGATCCAGGGCTTACTGGGGCCAACGTCCTGACTTTC
-	TRBV27	-	TRBJ1-1	CASSLRALATEAFF	TGTGCCAGCAGTTTAAGGGCCCTAGCCACTGAAGCTTTCTTT
-	TRBV6-5	once	TRBJ1-6	CASSYCTGFSPLHF	TGTGCCAGCAGTTACTGTACAGGGTTTTCACCCCTCCACTTT
-	TRBV29-1	many	TRBJ1-1	CSSGNTEAFF	TGCAGCAGCGGGAACACTGAAGCTTTCTTT
-	TRBV12-3/TRBV12-4	-	TRBJ2-7	CASSSPGLGEQYF	TGTGCCAGCAGTTCTCCGGGGTTAGGCGAGCAGTACTTC
-	TRBV6-5	few	TRBJ2-1	CASSYRGAPLGEQFF	TGTGCCAGCAGTTACCGTGGAGCTCCTTTGGGGGAGCAGTTCTTC
-	TRBV4-3	few	TRBJ1-1	CASSQAGGGTEAFF	TGCGCCAGCAGCCAAGCCGGGGGCGGCACTGAAGCTTTCTTT
TRBD2	TRBV7-2	few	TRBJ2-5	CASSPGTSGVETQYF	TGTGCCAGCAGCCCCGGGACTAGCGGGGTAGAGACCCAGTACTTC
TRBD1	TRBV29-1	many	TRBJ1-1	CSVESFDMGQANGEAFF	TGCAGCGTTGAAAGCTTCGATATGGGACAGGCAAACGGTGAAGCTTTCTTT
-	TRBV6-4	many	TRBJ2-7	CATLCEVDSF	TGTGCCACCCTTTGTGAGGTCGACAGCTTC
-	TRBV20-1	many	TRBJ2-1	CSARAGEYNEQFF	TGCAGTGCTAGAGCAGGGGAGTACAATGAGCAGTTCTTC
TRBD1	TRBV20-1	few	TRBJ2-6	CSARQGAQGANVLTF	TGCAGTGCTCGACAGGGGGCGCAAGGGGCCAACGTCCTGACTTTC
-	TRBV6-5	many	TRBJ1-4	CATTPSLGSGKLFF	TGTGCCACCACCCCCAGCCTCGGGAGCGGAAAACTGTTTTTT
-	TRBV3-1	many	TRBJ2-1	CASSQEYDEQFF	TGTGCCAGCAGCCAAGAGTACGATGAGCAGTTCTTC
-	TRBV5-5	-	TRBJ1-2	CASSSRPGAVLGGYTF	TGTGCCAGCAGCTCGCGACCAGGGGCCGTCCTCGGGGGCTACACCTTC
-	TRBV5-6	few	TRBJ2-4	CASSLARAGLAKNIQYF	TGTGCCAGCAGCTTGGCCCGGGCAGGGCTAGCCAAAAACATTCAGTACTTC
-	TRBV11-1	few	TRBJ2-3	CASSSHRAIRTPLTDTQYF	TGTGCCAGCAGCTCCCACAGGGCAATCCGGACCCCTCTCACAGATACGCAGTATTTT
-	TRBV6-6	many	TRBJ1-1	CASRQTGLAFF	TGTGCCAGCAGGCAGACAGGCCTAGCTTTCTTT
-	TRBV4-3	many	TRBJ2-6	CASTRGDSSSGANVLTF	TGCGCCAGCACCCGGGGGGACAGCAGCTCTGGGGCCAACGTCCTGACTTTC
-	TRBV12-3/TRBV12-4	few	TRBJ2-1	CASSLGALNEQFF	TGTGCCAGCAGTTTGGGGGCGTTAAATGAGCAGTTCTTC
-	TRBV24-1	many	TRBJ2-5	CATSDSGTTQYF	TGTGCCACCAGTGATTCCGGGACGACCCAGTACTTC
-	TRBV19	-	TRBJ2-3	CASSLRPGLSVTDTQYF	TGTGCCAGTAGTTTGAGGCCGGGGCTATCTGTCACAGATACGCAGTATTTT
-	TRBV12-3/TRBV12-4	-	TRBJ2-1	CASRGLSYNEQFF	TGTGCCAGCAGGGGACTCAGCTACAATGAGCAGTTCTTC
-	TRBV12-3/TRBV12-4	few	TRBJ2-1	CASSFQNYNEQFF	TGTGCCAGCAGTTTTCAGAACTACAATGAGCAGTTCTTC
TRBD1	TRBV11-1	many	TRBJ2-1	CASTLGTGGYYEQFF	TGTGCCAGCACCCTTGGGACAGGGGGCTACTATGAGCAGTTCTTC
-	TRBV5-1	few	TRBJ2-2	CASSFTGSGELFF	TGCGCCAGCAGCTTTACAGGGTCCGGGGAGCTGTTTTTT
-	TRBV7-8	many	TRBJ2-5	CASSLSWGSQETQYF	TGTGCCAGCAGCTTAAGTTGGGGGAGCCAAGAGACCCAGTACTTC
-	TRBV5-6	-	TRBJ2-7	CASGPGGLCEQYF	TGTGCCAGCGGCCCCGGGGGGCTCTGCGAGCAGTACTTC
-	TRBV27	many	TRBJ2-7	CAAGGGGFTNEQYF	TGTGCCGCAGGGGGGGGTGGTTTTACCAACGAGCAGTACTTC
-	TRBV7-2	-	TRBJ1-1	CASSPSRGLRTEAFF	TGTGCCAGCAGCCCTAGTAGGGGATTGAGAACTGAAGCTTTCTTT
-	TRBV5-5	many	TRBJ1-2	CASSDRNYGYTF	TGTGCCAGCAGCGACAGAAACTATGGCTACACCTTC
-	TRBV6-2/TRBV6-3	-	TRBJ1-2	CASSYSPASGRDLYGYTF	TGTGCCAGCAGTTACAGTCCGGCCTCGGGACGGGACCTCTATGGCTACACCTTC
TRBD1	TRBV27	few	TRBJ2-1	CASRGTGYNEQFF	TGTGCCAGCAGGGGGACAGGGTACAATGAGCAGTTCTTC
-	TRBV19	-	TRBJ2-3	CASTRGGDTQYF	TGTGCCAGTACAAGAGGAGGAGATACGCAGTATTTT
-	TRBV27	few	TRBJ2-7	CASSFSNRYEQYF	TGTGCCAGCAGTTTCTCTAACAGATACGAGCAGTACTTC
-	TRBV7-9	many	TRBJ2-7	CASTDDTYEQYF	TGTGCCAGCACCGACGACACTTACGAGCAGTACTTC
-	TRBV10-2	few	TRBJ2-2	CASTFRPGQLMNTGELFF	TGCGCCAGCACCTTTCGACCGGGACAACTCATGAACACCGGGGAGCTGTTTTTT
TRBD1	TRBV19	-	TRBJ2-7	CASSIWTGASEQYF	TGTGCCAGTAGTATCTGGACAGGGGCCTCCGAGCAGTACTTC
-	TRBV29-1	many	TRBJ2-2	CSAQGTGELFF	TGCAGCGCCCAGGGGACCGGGGAGCTGTTTTTT
-	TRBV30	few	TRBJ2-7	CAWSGIGSGSEQYF	TGTGCCTGGAGCGGAATAGGATCGGGGTCCGAGCAGTACTTC
-	TRBV20-1	few	TRBJ2-1	CSASPFGQYAAAQQFF	TGCAGTGCTAGCCCCTTCGGACAGTATGCAGCCGCGCAGCAGTTCTTC
TRBD1	TRBV5-1	many	TRBJ1-1	CASSLGDRELSPTEAFF	TGCGCCAGCAGCTTAGGGGACAGGGAGCTTAGTCCCACTGAAGCTTTCTTT
-	TRBV12-3/TRBV12-4	few	TRBJ1-1	CASSLGPKVAFF	TGTGCCAGCAGTTTGGGGCCAAAGGTGGCTTTCTTT
-	TRBV29-1	-	TRBJ2-7	CSVVMVSSYEQYF	TGCAGCGTTGTGATGGTTAGCTCCTACGAGCAGTACTTC
-	TRBV5-6	few	TRBJ2-5	CASRAGPREQETQYF	TGTGCCAGCAGGGCGGGGCCCAGAGAGCAAGAGACCCAGTACTTC
-	TRBV4-3	-	TRBJ2-7	CASSQDAVPSLYEQYF	TGCGCCAGCAGCCAAGACGCAGTTCCTTCCCTTTACGAGCAGTACTTC
-	TRBV5-1	many	TRBJ2-1	CASSTASYEQFF	TGCGCCAGCAGCACGGCGAGTTATGAGCAGTTCTTC
-	TRBV12-3/TRBV12-4	many	TRBJ2-4	CASSLGDKNIQYF	TGTGCCAGCAGTTTGGGCGACAAAAACATTCAGTACTTC
-	TRBV27	few	TRBJ1-2	CASSPLPPGIYGYTF	TGTGCCAGCAGCCCCCTCCCCCCAGGGATCTATGGCTACACCTTC
TRBD2	TRBV12-3/TRBV12-4	few	TRBJ2-1	CASSFGPSGVDEQFF	TGTGCCAGCAGTTTCGGGCCTAGCGGGGTAGATGAGCAGTTCTTC
-	TRBV5-6	few	TRBJ2-7	CASSLILSRDEQYF	TGTGCCAGCAGCTTGATCCTGTCGAGGGACGAGCAGTACTTC
TRBD2	TRBV5-1	-	TRBJ2-1	CASSEGLAVRNEQFF	TGCGCCAGCAGCGAGGGACTAGCGGTACGAAATGAGCAGTTCTTC
TRBD1	TRBV4-3	-	TRBJ1-6	CASSPRDRAVRSPLHF	TGCGCCAGCAGCCCCCGGGACAGGGCAGTAAGGTCACCCCTCCACTTT
-	TRBV6-1	few	TRBJ1-5	CASSEWGNQPQHF	TGTGCCAGCAGTGAATGGGGCAATCAGCCCCAGCATTTT